This paragraph covers one T cell receptor (beta chain) sequence. The data originate from a study of CD8+ T cells in alopecia areata. CDR1 SGHRS and CDR2 YFSETQ come from the germline V gene. The CDR3 is 16 residues long. J gave up 3 bases and V 4 bases, and 8 bases lay outside the gene matches. Treatment denoted: oral pan-JAK inhibitor, 5-10 mg twice daily. RNA extraction and reverse transcription yielded cDNA as sequencing template. The table came from immunoSEQ multiplex PCR; TCRdb's copy has only in-frame clones and leaves some out. Among about 190,000 clones listed, about 65% were seen once. The source material was CD4+ T cells sorted from blood, sampled around week 49, from a patient treated with tofacitinib. This TCR was recovered from a human donor with alopecia areata. The gene calls are TRBV5-1 and TRBJ2-3; 10 bases line up with TRBD1. The CDR3 spells CASSGWGQGITDTQYF. The DNA for the CDR3 is TGCGCCAGCAGCGGCTGGGGACAGGGGATAACAGATACGCAGTATTTT. Based on the CDR3 plus reference TRBV5-1 and TRBJ2-3, the full variable domain is KAGVTQTPRYLIKTRGQQVTLSCSPISGHRSVSWYQQTPGQGLQFLFEYFSETQRNKGNFPGRFSGRQFSNSRSEMNVSTLELGDSALYLCASSGWGQGITDTQYFGPGTRLTVL.